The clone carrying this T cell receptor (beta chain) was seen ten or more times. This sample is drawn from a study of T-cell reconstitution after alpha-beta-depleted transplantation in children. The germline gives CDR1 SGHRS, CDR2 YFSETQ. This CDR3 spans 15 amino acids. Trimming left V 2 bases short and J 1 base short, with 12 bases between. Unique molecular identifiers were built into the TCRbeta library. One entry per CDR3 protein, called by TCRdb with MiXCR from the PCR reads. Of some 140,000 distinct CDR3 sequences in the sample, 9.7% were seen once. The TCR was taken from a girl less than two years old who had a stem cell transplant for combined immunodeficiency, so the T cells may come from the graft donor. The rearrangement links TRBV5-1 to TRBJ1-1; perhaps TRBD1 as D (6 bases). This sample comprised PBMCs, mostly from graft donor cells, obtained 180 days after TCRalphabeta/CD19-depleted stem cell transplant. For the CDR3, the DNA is TGCGCCAGCAGCTTCAGGGGCCGGGGGAACACTGAAGCTTTCTTT. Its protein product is CASSFRGRGNTEAFF.